These 24 T cell receptor beta chains were all obtained from the same sample, sequenced in a study of blood T cell repertoires in COVID-19. Repertoires were generated with immunoSEQ multiplex PCR, while TCRdb's copy carries only in-frame clones and drops some. In the table there are about 57,000 clones, about 81% of which are singletons. The specimen sequenced was peripheral blood. All receptors derive from an older woman with acute or convalescent COVID-19.

This clone was counted once. The rearrangement joins TRBV19 to TRBJ1-1, with TRBD1 as a possible D gene (6 bases). The CDR3 length is 15 residues. Trimming stripped 5 bases from V and 11 bases from J, with 24 bases between. Germline V gene sequence: CDR1 LNHDA, CDR2 SQIVND (reference sequence). CDR3 amino acids: CASSQGNRASAYAFF. The CDR3 DNA is TGTGCCAGTAGTCAAGGGAACAGGGCTTCAGCTTACGCTTTCTTT.

This clone came up a few times. The chain has TRBV24-1 and TRBJ1-2; 10 bases are shared with TRBD1. The V segment lost 3 bases and the J segment 3 bases; nucleotides outside the gene matches: 3. The germline CDR1 and CDR2 sequences are KGHDR and SFDVKD. This CDR3 region has 15 residues. The CDR3 sequence: CATSDRTGGDYGYTF. Here the CDR3 DNA reads TGTGCCACCAGTGATCGGACAGGGGGTGACTATGGCTACACCTTC.

V usage is TRBV5-1 and J usage is TRBJ1-6, with TRBD1 matching over 9 bases. The trim removed 3 bases at V and 7 bases at J, leaving 8 bases unmatched. The CDR3 loop spans 16 amino acids. The germline V gene has CDR1 SGHRS and CDR2 YFSETQ. This CDR3 is CASSSETGGGNSPLHF. CDR3 sequence (DNA): TGCGCCAGCAGCTCCGAGACAGGGGGTGGAAATTCACCCCTCCACTTT.

The CDR3 sequence: CASSSGISNTEAFF. The CDR3 DNA reads TGTGCCAGCAGCTCGGGGATAAGTAACACTGAAGCTTTCTTT. The rearrangement links TRBV9 to TRBJ1-1; no clear D. From germline, CDR1 is SGDLS and CDR2 YYNGEE. V lost 4 bases and J lost 2, with 12 bases in between. The CDR3 loop spans 14 amino acids.

The V call is TRBV4-2, the J call TRBJ1-1, with D perhaps TRBD1 (5 bases). The CDR3 has 15 amino acids. Germline CDR1 reads LGHNA; CDR2 reads YNFKEQ. V lost 4 bases, J lost 1 base, and 13 bases lay in between. Written as DNA, the CDR3 is TGTGCCAGCAGCCGCTTAGGGCAGGGGAACACTGAAGCTTTCTTT. This translates into CASSRLGQGNTEAFF.

This clone was counted a single time. The gene calls are TRBV6-5 and TRBJ2-2; D is ambiguous. Germline assignment: CDR1 MNHEY and CDR2 SVGAGI. CDR3 length equals 15 residues. V lost 8 bases to trimming and J lost 0 bases, with 13 bases between them. The CDR3 sequence is CASFAGGANTGELFF. CDR3 DNA sequence: TGTGCCAGCTTCGCTGGCGGCGCGAACACCGGGGAGCTGTTTTTT.

This chain links TRBV7-9 with TRBJ1-2; a possible D gene is TRBD1 (5 bases). CDR1 is SEHNR and CDR2 is FQNEAQ in the germline V gene (reference sequence). This CDR3 has 11 residues. V was trimmed by 8 bases and J by 6 bases, leaving 10 bases between them. CDR3 residues: CASGGADGYTF. The CDR3 nucleotides are TGTGCCAGCGGCGGGGCGGATGGCTACACCTTC.

V and J are TRBV27 and TRBJ1-2; D is perhaps TRBD1 (6 bases). Looked up from germline, CDR1 is MNHEY and CDR2 is SMNVEV (reference sequence). CDR3 length equals 14 residues. The ends were cut back, 6 bases at V and 7 bases at J, with 18 bases in the middle. The CDR3 region is CASSLQGGSVGYTF. CDR3 DNA sequence: TGTGCCAGCAGCCTTCAAGGGGGAAGTGTTGGCTACACCTTC.

The rearrangement links TRBV6-5 to TRBJ1-1; the D gene is possibly TRBD1 (5 bases). CDR1 and CDR2 (germline): MNHEY, SVGAGI. The V end was cut by 7 bases, the J end by 10 bases, with 13 bases between. The CDR3 consists of 11 residues. CDR3 nucleotide sequence: TGTGCCAGCAACTACGGGGGGTTAGCTTTCTTT. It is translated as CASNYGGLAFF.

This clone turned up a few times. The J gene is TRBJ1-1, the V gene TRBV29-1, with D possibly TRBD1 on 5 matching bases. The CDR3 spans 12 residues. Trimming stripped 4 bases from V and 0 bases from J, with 6 bases between. Germline loops: CDR1 SQVTM, CDR2 ANQGSEA. Written as DNA, the CDR3 is TGCAGCGTTGGGACATTGAACACTGAAGCTTTCTTT. Amino acids: CSVGTLNTEAFF.

This clone was recorded a few times. The chain links TRBV21-1 to TRBJ2-7; TRBD1, the table's D call, lacks a check against the DNA. TRBV21-1 is a pseudogene locus. This CDR3 has 15 amino acids. The CDR3 DNA is TGTGCCAGCAGCAACCGGGACATTTCCTCCTACGAGCAGTACTTC. Translating gives CASSNRDISSYEQYF.

This chain uses TRBV7-9 with TRBJ1-5, with D maybe TRBD1 (5 bases). V gave up 1 base and J gave up 1 base, with 17 bases separating them. This CDR3 comprises 18 residues. CDR1 is SEHNR, CDR2 FQNEAQ, per germline (reference sequence). The CDR3 spells CASSLVVREGKSNQPQHF. CDR3 in DNA: TGTGCCAGCAGCTTAGTTGTCAGGGAGGGGAAAAGCAATCAGCCCCAGCATTTT. Full variable domain (missing parts from reference TRBV7-9 and TRBJ1-5): DTGVSQNPRHKITKRGQNVTFRCDPISEHNRLYWYRQTLGQGPEFLTYFQNEAQLEKSRLLSDRFSAERPKGSFSTLEIQRTEQGDSAMYLCASSLVVREGKSNQPQHFGDGTRLSIL.

The chain joins TRBV19 to TRBJ2-1; 14 nucleotides match TRBD2. This CDR3 contains 15 residues. The J segment lost 7 bases and the V segment lost 5 bases, leaving 4 bases of the junction unmatched. Germline V gives CDR1 LNHDA, CDR2 SQIVND (reference sequence). The DNA of the CDR3 is TGTGCCAGTAGTCCTAGGACTAGCGGGGGGAATGAGCAGTTCTTC. This gives the protein CASSPRTSGGNEQFF.

The chain joins TRBV4-3 to TRBJ2-5; D unclear. Trimming took off 0 bases at V and 5 bases at J, with 7 bases between the two ends. Germline CDR1 LGHNA, CDR2 YSLEER. The CDR3 loop spans 13 amino acids. The CDR3 DNA follows: TGCGCCAGCAGCCAAGATAGTAAGGAGACCCAGTACTTC. Translating it yields CASSQDSKETQYF.

A word on this clone: The junction does not match germline at one end; this may be a read error. The genes are TRBV3-1 (or the pseudogene TRBV3-2) and TRBJ2-1; 10 bases match TRBD1. The CDR3 contains 16 residues. Germline V gene sequence: CDR1 LGHDT, CDR2 YNNKEL (reference sequence). Written as DNA, the CDR3 is TGTGCCAGCAGCCCCGCTGCGGGACAGGGGTACAGTGAGCAGTTCTTC. Translated: CASSPAAGQGYSEQFF.

The V call is TRBV4-1, the J call TRBJ2-7; 14 bases align to TRBD2. V shed 1 base, J shed 3 bases, and the junction held 2 bases outside the gene matches. Germline CDR1 is MGHRA and CDR2 is YSYEKL. This CDR3 is 16 amino acids long. CDR3 region: CASSQGLAGGLYEQYF. The CDR3 DNA reads TGCGCCAGCAGCCAAGGACTAGCGGGGGGGCTCTACGAGCAGTACTTC.

This clone was seen a few times. The chain recombines TRBV6-5 with TRBJ1-2, with TRBD1 identical over 7 bases. Germline assignment: CDR1 MNHEY and CDR2 SVGAGI. Trimming cost V 3 bases and J 6 bases; bases outside gene matches: 10. The CDR3 is 15 amino acids. The CDR3 sequence is CASSYVNRGGNGYTF. The CDR3 DNA reads as TGTGCCAGCAGTTATGTAAACAGGGGCGGGAATGGCTACACCTTC.

V and J are TRBV5-4 and TRBJ2-7; 7 nucleotides match TRBD2. The CDR3 is made up of 15 amino acids. The germline V gene has CDR1 SGHNT and CDR2 YYREEE (reference sequence). With 4 bases clipped from V and 3 bases from J, the junction kept 10 bases outside the gene matches. The CDR3 nucleotides are TGTGCCAGCAGCGGACGGTTCGCTAGCGGCTACGAGCAGTACTTC. Its translation is CASSGRFASGYEQYF.

The chain is built from TRBV5-6 and TRBJ1-5; 10 positions agree with TRBD1. With 0 bases clipped from V and 5 bases from J, the junction kept 2 bases outside the gene matches. CDR1 SGHDT and CDR2 YYEEEE come from the germline V gene. This CDR3 has 15 residues. For the CDR3, the DNA is TGTGCCAGCAGCTTGGTGGGACAGGGGCATCAGCCCCAGCATTTT. This sequence encodes CASSLVGQGHQPQHF.

This clone occurred a few times. The chain recombines TRBV9 with TRBJ2-2, with 9 bases matching TRBD1. The CDR3 is 15 amino acids. Germline lookup yields CDR1 SGDLS and CDR2 YYNGEE. V dropped 4 bases and J dropped 3; count of bases not matched to a gene: 4. This chain's CDR3 is CASSSGQGYTGELFF. CDR3 coding DNA: TGTGCCAGCAGCTCGGGACAGGGATACACCGGGGAGCTGTTTTTT.

This clone has more than one count but fewer than ten. This chain links TRBV7-9 with TRBJ1-6; a weak D match, TRBD1 (6 bases). Deletions cut 10 bases from V and 7 bases from J, with 23 bases between. Germline CDR1 is SEHNR and CDR2 is FQNEAQ (reference sequence). This CDR3 has 16 amino acids. CDR3 in amino acids: CATGAKDTGSNSPLHF. The CDR3 DNA follows: TGTGCCACCGGAGCGAAGGATACAGGGTCAAATTCACCCCTCCACTTT.

The chain combines TRBV6-1 with TRBJ1-4, with D unclear. Germline assignment: CDR1 MNHNS and CDR2 SASEGT. The CDR3 extends over 14 amino acids. V lost 1 base and J lost 4, with 7 bases in between. The CDR3 region is CASSEGALNEKLFF. The DNA for the CDR3 is TGTGCCAGCAGTGAAGGGGCACTTAATGAAAAACTGTTTTTT.

This clone was seen only a few times. The V gene is TRBV7-9, the J gene TRBJ2-2; 10 bases fit TRBD1. Per the germline V gene, CDR1 is SEHNR and CDR2 is FQNEAQ (reference sequence). This CDR3 spans 16 amino acids. The V and J ends lost 3 bases and 5 bases, in that order; junction bases with no gene match: 6. In nucleotides, the CDR3 is TGTGCCAGCAGCTTCCACCGGGACAGGGGAACCGGGGAGCTGTTTTTT. Translated, it gives CASSFHRDRGTGELFF. Based on the CDR3 plus reference TRBV7-9 and TRBJ2-2, the full variable domain is DTGVSQNPRHKITKRGQNVTFRCDPISEHNRLYWYRQTLGQGPEFLTYFQNEAQLEKSRLLSDRFSAERPKGSFSTLEIQRTEQGDSAMYLCASSFHRDRGTGELFFGEGSRLTVL.

The V call is TRBV6-2 or TRBV6-3, the J call TRBJ1-4; 7 nucleotides agree with TRBD1. Germline-derived CDR1 and CDR2 are MNHEY and SVGEGT. Trimming took 5 bases from V and 2 from J; bases not matched to a gene: 2. This CDR3 is 14 amino acids long. CDR3 DNA sequence: TGTGCCAGCAGTGACAGGGTGACTAATGAAAAACTGTTTTTT. Its protein product is CASSDRVTNEKLFF.